The 21 T cell receptor beta chains given below trace back to one sample, sequenced in a study of PD-L1 blockade in urothelial cancer. Clones were sequenced by immunoSEQ multiplex PCR, and TCRdb holds only the in-frame ones, with some missing. Counted here are tens of thousands of clones, roughly 81% occurring once; the ten biggest clones make up roughly 2.5%. Time point: peripheral blood 6 weeks after treatment start. The input for sequencing was PBMCs, taken around atezolizumab (anti-PD-L1) treatment. The receptor source for this set is a man between 70 and 80 years old with urothelial cancer.

This clone was seen a handful of times. The rearrangement uses TRBV6-6 and TRBJ1-5; 9 bases are shared with TRBD1. Germline V gene sequence: CDR1 MNHNY, CDR2 SVGAGI (reference sequence). The CDR3 spans 16 residues. Trimming cost V 2 bases and J 3 bases; bases outside gene matches: 5. Here the CDR3 reads CASSYLGTGYNQPQHF. CDR3 DNA: TGTGCCAGCAGTTACCTTGGGACAGGGTACAATCAGCCCCAGCATTTT.

The chain carries TRBV5-1 and TRBJ1-4; TRBD1 matches at 9 bases. The CDR3 has 15 residues. J lost 7 bases, V lost 0 bases, and 4 bases had no gene match. Germline V CDR1 and CDR2: SGHRS, YFSETQ. The CDR3 nucleotides read TGCGCCAGCAGCTTGGCACAGGGGGCCGGTGAAAAACTGTTTTTT. Translated: CASSLAQGAGEKLFF. Full variable domain (rest looked up from reference TRBV5-1 and TRBJ1-4): KAGVTQTPRYLIKTRGQQVTLSCSPISGHRSVSWYQQTPGQGLQFLFEYFSETQRNKGNFPGRFSGRQFSNSRSEMNVSTLELGDSALYLCASSLAQGAGEKLFFGSGTQLSVL.

The J gene is TRBJ2-2, the V gene TRBV19; 8 nucleotides line up with TRBD1. Germline CDR1 reads LNHDA; CDR2 reads SQIVND (reference sequence). V shed 1 base, J shed 4 bases, and the junction held 2 bases outside the gene matches. The CDR3 totals 15 residues. The CDR3 loop reads CASSIGTGSTGELFF. CDR3 sequence (DNA): TGTGCCAGTAGTATAGGGACAGGGTCCACCGGGGAGCTGTTTTTT.

The chain combines TRBV18 with TRBJ2-2, with 8 bases lining up with TRBD2. The germline V gene encodes CDR1 KGHSH and CDR2 LQKENI. After removal of 1 base from V and 6 bases from J, the junction contained 10 bases not matched to a gene. This CDR3 is built from 17 residues. CDR3: CASSPLTTSALAGELFF. In DNA, the CDR3 is TGTGCCAGCTCACCACTAACGACTAGCGCCCTTGCCGGGGAGCTGTTTTTT.

This clone was counted once. V gene TRBV6-1 combines with J gene TRBJ1-2, with D unresolved. V dropped 7 bases and J dropped 5 bases, with 11 bases sitting between them. Germline lookup yields CDR1 MNHNS and CDR2 SASEGT. CDR3 length equals 12 residues. CDR3 in DNA: TGTGCCAGCACCCGAACGGAGTATGGCTACACCTTC. Amino acids: CASTRTEYGYTF.

The J gene is TRBJ2-1, the V gene TRBV28; TRBD2 might be the D (6 bases). V was cut by 8 bases and J by 4 bases, with 24 bases left in between. The CDR3 is made up of 17 amino acids. Germline V gene data show CDR1 as MDHEN and CDR2 as SYDVKM. The CDR3 loop reads CASVAGGLAGLYNEQFF. In nucleotides, the CDR3 is TGTGCCAGCGTTGCTGGGGGGTTAGCTGGCCTGTACAATGAGCAGTTCTTC. The full variable domain, with the rest looked up from reference TRBV28 and TRBJ2-1, is DVKVTQSSRYLVKRTGEKVFLECVQDMDHENMFWYRQDPGLGLRLIYFSYDVKMKEKGDIPEGYSVSREKKERFSLILESASTNQTSMYLCASVAGGLAGLYNEQFFGPGTRLTVL.

The genes are TRBV7-9 and TRBJ1-3, with 9 bases lining up with TRBD1. CDR1 is SEHNR and CDR2 is FQNEAQ in the germline V gene (reference sequence). The CDR3 sequence is 16 residues long. Trimming cost V 5 bases and J 4 bases; bases outside gene matches: 9. The CDR3 region has the DNA TGTGCCAGCAGCCCTGGGACAGGGCGGGTCGGAAACACCATATATTTT. Translated, it gives CASSPGTGRVGNTIYF.

This sequence joins TRBV6-4 and TRBJ2-1; the match to TRBD2 covers 9 bases. Germline CDR1 reads MRHNA; CDR2 reads SNTAGT. J was trimmed by 5 bases and V by 5 bases; bases with no gene match: 4. CDR3 length: 14 amino acids. The CDR3: CASSRLAGDNEQFF. In DNA, the CDR3 is TGTGCCAGCAGTAGGTTAGCGGGGGACAATGAGCAGTTCTTC.

The rearrangement joins TRBV4-1 to TRBJ2-7; maybe TRBD2 (5 bases). The germline V gene has CDR1 MGHRA and CDR2 YSYEKL. The V end was cut by 4 bases, the J end by 6 bases, with 19 bases between. The CDR3 has 15 amino acids. The CDR3 is CASSRSLRVAGEQYF. CDR3 in DNA: TGCGCCAGCAGCCGGAGCTTACGGGTCGCGGGCGAGCAGTACTTC.

J is TRBJ1-5 and V is TRBV6-1; tentative D call: TRBD1 (5 bases). Germline V lookup: CDR1 MNHNS, CDR2 SASEGT. CDR3 size: 14 residues. Trimming shortened V by 8 bases and J by 5 bases, and 16 bases separated the two germline ends. CDR3 in DNA: TGTGCCAGCTATGTGGGGGGGAACGATCAGCCCCAGCATTTT. Its protein is CASYVGGNDQPQHF.

This chain connects TRBV6-5 to TRBJ2-1; a possible D gene is TRBD2 (6 bases). The CDR3 is 15 amino acids. The V and J ends lost 0 bases and 5 bases respectively, with 11 bases between them. The germline CDR1 and CDR2 sequences are MNHEY and SVGAGI. Here the CDR3 reads CASSYSLTGDNEQFF. The CDR3 DNA is TGTGCCAGCAGTTACTCGCTGACGGGGGACAATGAGCAGTTCTTC.

The genes are TRBV5-1 and TRBJ2-1; 10 bases map to TRBD2. V lost 4 bases to trimming and J lost 10 bases; unmatched junction nucleotides: 14. Per the germline V gene, CDR1 is SGHRS and CDR2 is YFSETQ. CDR3 size: 16 residues. The CDR3 coding sequence is TGCGCCAGCAGCGTGGTTGGTAGCGGGAGGATAGGGGAGCAGTTCTTC. It yields the protein CASSVVGSGRIGEQFF.

Points on this clone: Germline is not matched at one junction end, which may reflect a read error. The chain links TRBV18 to TRBJ2-3; 7 bases align to TRBD2. This CDR3 has 13 residues. Germline V CDR1 and CDR2: KGHSH, LQKENI. The CDR3 region has the DNA TGTGCCAGCTCACCAGGGCCCCGGGACTACCTAGTTTTT. Protein product: CASSPGPRDYLVF.

The V call is TRBV2, the J call TRBJ2-5; 10 nucleotides agree with TRBD1. Germline CDR1 reads SNHLY; CDR2 reads FYNNEI. J was trimmed by 1 base and V by 6 bases; bases with no gene match: 5. This CDR3 is 15 amino acids long. CDR3 region: CASRGDRGVQETQYF. Here the CDR3 DNA reads TGTGCCAGCAGGGGGGACAGGGGAGTCCAAGAGACCCAGTACTTC.

Written as DNA, the CDR3 is TGCGCCAGCAGCTTGGAGTGGACTAGGGATGGCACAGATACGCAGTATTTT. Translated: CASSLEWTRDGTDTQYF. This chain links TRBV5-1 with TRBJ2-3; TRBD2 agrees at 7 bases. This CDR3 spans 17 amino acids. Losses at the gene ends were 0 bases for V and 1 base for J; bases not matched to a gene: 8. In germline, CDR1 is SGHRS, CDR2 YFSETQ.

V is TRBV11-2 and J is TRBJ2-2; D might be TRBD2 (7 bases). The V and J ends lost 4 bases and 3 bases respectively, with 15 bases between them. The CDR3 totals 16 residues. The germline CDR1 and CDR2 sequences are SGHAT and FQNNGV. The CDR3 nucleotides read TGTGCCAGCAGCTCCATCCGGGGGGCGGACACCGGGGAGCTGTTTTTT. Protein: CASSSIRGADTGELFF.

The rearrangement joins TRBV7-9 to TRBJ1-3; the D gene is possibly TRBD1 (5 bases). The CDR3 sequence is 15 residues long. Germline lookup yields CDR1 SEHNR and CDR2 FQNEAQ (reference sequence). Between the trimmed V and J ends, which lost 1 base and 2 bases, there was a span of 9 bases. The CDR3, as DNA: TGTGCCAGCAGCTTAGGTTGGGGCCCTGGAAACACCATATATTTT. Amino acids: CASSLGWGPGNTIYF.

The chain is built from TRBV28 and TRBJ1-5, with D unclear. The CDR3 sequence is 15 residues long. Trimming shortened V by 4 bases and J by 5 bases, and 15 bases separated the two germline ends. Germline-derived CDR1 and CDR2 are MDHEN and SYDVKM. The CDR3 DNA reads TGTGCCAGCAGTTCGCCCCGAGGTTTCGATCAGCCCCAGCATTTT. Translation gives CASSSPRGFDQPQHF. Based on the CDR3 plus reference TRBV28 and TRBJ1-5, the full variable domain is DVKVTQSSRYLVKRTGEKVFLECVQDMDHENMFWYRQDPGLGLRLIYFSYDVKMKEKGDIPEGYSVSREKKERFSLILESASTNQTSMYLCASSSPRGFDQPQHFGDGTRLSIL.

In this sample, this clone turned up once. The CDR3, as DNA: TGTGCCAGCAGTCCCACCTACGAGCAGTACTTC. Protein sequence: CASSPTYEQYF. The chain uses TRBV6-6 and TRBJ2-7, with D unresolved. Germline CDR1 reads MNHNY; CDR2 reads SVGAGI (reference sequence). The CDR3 consists of 11 residues. Trimming cost V 5 bases and J 2 bases, with 4 bases left between them.

The DNA for the CDR3 is TGTGCCAGCAGCAACCGGGACAGCCTTAATGAAAAACTGTTTTTT. It encodes CASSNRDSLNEKLFF. The rearrangement links TRBV5-4 to TRBJ1-4; 7 bases are shared with TRBD1. The length of the CDR3 is 15 residues. J gave up 4 bases and V 4 bases, and 7 bases lay outside the gene matches. Germline V gene data show CDR1 as SGHNT and CDR2 as YYREEE (reference sequence).

This sequence joins TRBV19 and TRBJ2-1; the D gene is possibly TRBD1 (5 bases). In germline, CDR1 is LNHDA, CDR2 SQIVND (reference sequence). V was shortened by 1 base and J by 3 bases, with 10 bases between the two germline ends. The length of the CDR3 is 15 residues. CDR3 in DNA: TGTGCCAGTAGTATAGTAACAGGTAACTACAATGAGCAGTTCTTC. Residues: CASSIVTGNYNEQFF.